This TCR beta chain derives from a study of blood T cell repertoires in COVID-19. The CDR3 contains 16 residues. Between the trimmed V and J ends, which lost 3 bases and 4 bases, there was a span of 16 bases. Germline V CDR1 and CDR2: KGHDR, SFDVKD. Using immunoSEQ multiplex PCR, the repertoire was profiled, and TCRdb retains in-frame clones only, with some absent. Here the sample spans about 230,000 clones, around 88% being singletons. Grouping used clinical history reported by participants in a survey and questionnaire. The clonotype originates from a woman in her forties with acute COVID-19. Sequences were obtained from PBMCs or T cells enriched from blood (not recorded which). The chain couples TRBV24-1 to TRBJ2-3, with a tentative D call TRBD2 (7 bases). CDR3 DNA sequence: TGTGCCACCAGTGATCCCCTCGGAGGGGGGGCAGATACGCAGTATTTT. Its translation is CATSDPLGGGADTQYF.